The 17 T cell receptor beta chains below come from one sample, sequenced in a study of cytomegalovirus exposure and HLA in healthy donors. The assay was immunoSEQ multiplex PCR, and TCRdb's table has in-frame clones only and misses some. This sample has tens of thousands of clones, with 70% to 90% found just once. The material sequenced was PBMCs. These receptors were collected from a man aged 25 to 45 in good health and CMV-seronegative.

The chain employs TRBV19 and TRBJ2-3, with D tentatively TRBD1 (5 bases). Germline V CDR1 and CDR2: LNHDA, SQIVND (reference sequence). CDR3 length: 15 residues. V was cut by 3 bases and J by 0 bases, with 10 bases left in between. This CDR3 reads CASSIVRTSTDTQYF. CDR3 sequence (DNA): TGTGCCAGTAGTATTGTACGGACAAGCACAGATACGCAGTATTTT. Variable domain in full (rest from reference TRBV19 and TRBJ2-3): DGGITQSPKYLFRKEGQNVTLSCEQNLNHDAMYWYRQDPGQGLRLIYYSQIVNDFQKGDIAEGYSVSREKKESFPLTVTSAQKNPTAFYLCASSIVRTSTDTQYFGPGTRLTVL.

This chain links TRBV9 with TRBJ2-4; tentative D call: TRBD2 (6 bases). The CDR3 sequence is 17 residues long. Germline-derived CDR1 and CDR2 are SGDLS and YYNGEE. The V end was cut by 3 bases, the J end by 7 bases, with 23 bases between. The CDR3 DNA reads TGTGCCAGCAGCGGAGAGCCCCGGGAGATTCCGCACAACATTCAGTACTTC. Its protein product is CASSGEPREIPHNIQYF.

V is TRBV6-6 and J is TRBJ1-4; the D gene is possibly TRBD1 (6 bases). Germline-derived CDR1 and CDR2 are MNHNY and SVGAGI (reference sequence). The CDR3 contains 14 residues. V dropped 5 bases and J dropped 8 bases, with 15 bases sitting between them. CDR3 sequence (DNA): TGTGCCAGCAGTACCGAGGGGGTAAAGGAAAAACTGTTTTTT. Translating gives CASSTEGVKEKLFF.

This chain links TRBV11-2 with TRBJ2-5; TRBD2 aligns across 10 bases. The CDR3 is made up of 17 amino acids. Trimming removed 1 base from V and 1 base from J; junction bases left unmatched: 6. The V gene's germline CDR1 is SGHAT and CDR2 FQNNGV. CDR3 residues: CASSLALTSGPQETQYF. CDR3 in DNA: TGTGCCAGCAGCTTAGCTCTGACTAGCGGGCCCCAAGAGACCCAGTACTTC. Filled out from reference TRBV11-2 and TRBJ2-5, the complete variable domain reads EAGVAQSPRYKIIEKRQSVAFWCNPISGHATLYWYQQILGQGPKLLIQFQNNGVVDDSQLPKDRFSAERLKGVDSTLKIQPAKLEDSAVYLCASSLALTSGPQETQYFGPGTRLLVL.

This chain joins TRBV18 and TRBJ1-1; 12 bases line up with TRBD1. V lost 3 bases and J lost 4; bases outside the gene matches: 3. CDR1 and CDR2 (germline): KGHSH, LQKENI. CDR3 size: 15 residues. CDR3 in DNA: TGTGCCAGCTCACCCAAGGGACAGGGGGCCACTGAAGCTTTCTTT. Translated: CASSPKGQGATEAFF.

The rearrangement links TRBV4-2 to TRBJ2-2; 10 nucleotides match TRBD1. CDR1 LGHNA and CDR2 YNFKEQ come from the germline V gene. The CDR3 is 16 residues long. V lost 4 bases to trimming and J lost 2 bases; unmatched junction nucleotides: 4. DNA for the CDR3: TGTGCCAGCAGCCTCGGGACAGGGGATAACACCGGGGAGCTGTTTTTT. Its translation: CASSLGTGDNTGELFF.

V and J are TRBV4-3 and TRBJ1-2, with D unclear. Germline loops: CDR1 LGHNA, CDR2 YSLEER. V was clipped by 0 bases and J by 2 bases, with 13 bases between them. The CDR3 contains 16 residues. The CDR3 here is CASSQEAAGLNYGYTF. CDR3 in DNA: TGCGCCAGCAGCCAAGAAGCGGCAGGACTGAACTATGGCTACACCTTC.

This clone came up once. This sequence joins TRBV9 and TRBJ2-7, with TRBD1 matching over 9 bases. The CDR3 extends over 15 amino acids. Germline CDR1 reads SGDLS; CDR2 reads YYNGEE. The V segment lost 2 bases and the J segment 4 bases; nucleotides outside the gene matches: 7. The CDR3 sequence is CASSVGGQGEYEQYF. DNA for the CDR3: TGTGCCAGCAGCGTGGGGGGACAGGGAGAATACGAGCAGTACTTC. The entire variable domain, with the rest obtained from reference TRBV9 and TRBJ2-7, is as follows: DSGVTQTPKHLITATGQRVTLRCSPRSGDLSVYWYQQSLDQGLQFLIQYYNGEERAKGNILERFSAQQFPDLHSELNLSSLELGDSALYFCASSVGGQGEYEQYFGPGTRLTVT.

The V gene is TRBV6-4, the J gene TRBJ2-1; TRBD2 matches at 9 bases. Germline CDR1 is MRHNA and CDR2 is SNTAGT. V lost 3 bases, J lost 6 bases, and 6 bases stayed unmatched. This CDR3 has 15 residues. CDR3 bases: TGTGCCAGCAGTGAAACGGCGGGAGGGTCCAATGAGCAGTTCTTC. Translated, it gives CASSETAGGSNEQFF.

The V gene is TRBV27, the J gene TRBJ1-1, with 7 bases identical to TRBD1. The CDR3 extends over 16 amino acids. V shed 3 bases, J shed 5 bases, and the junction held 12 bases outside the gene matches. Germline V gives CDR1 MNHEY, CDR2 SMNVEV (reference sequence). The CDR3 region is CASSFRTRFRGTEAFF. The CDR3 DNA reads TGTGCCAGCAGTTTCCGGACACGCTTCAGGGGGACTGAAGCTTTCTTT.

The gene calls are TRBV6-1 and TRBJ1-4; possibly TRBD1 for D (5 bases). The germline CDR1 and CDR2 sequences are MNHNS and SASEGT. The CDR3 has 15 residues. Trimming took 2 bases from V and 4 from J, leaving 11 bases between them. The CDR3 bases are TGTGCCAGCAGTGAACTGGGGAGGGGTAATGAAAAACTGTTTTTT. It yields the protein CASSELGRGNEKLFF.

The chain joins TRBV5-1 to TRBJ2-3; 12 bases fit TRBD2. The V gene's germline CDR1 is SGHRS and CDR2 YFSETQ. V gave up 0 bases and J gave up 3 bases; unmatched junction bases: 8. This CDR3 contains 18 residues. The CDR3 here is CASSLVASGGAWTDTQYF. DNA for the CDR3: TGCGCCAGCAGCTTGGTAGCTAGCGGGGGGGCCTGGACAGATACGCAGTATTTT.

Many counts were recorded for this clone. The chain has TRBV6-6 and TRBJ2-3; TRBD2 might be the D (6 bases). CDR3 size: 13 residues. V was trimmed by 7 bases and J by 3 bases, leaving 11 bases between them. Germline V gives CDR1 MNHNY, CDR2 SVGAGI (reference sequence). CDR3 in amino acids: CASTPGETDTQYF. Here the CDR3 DNA reads TGTGCCAGCACTCCGGGAGAGACAGATACGCAGTATTTT.

The rearrangement joins TRBV5-6 to TRBJ1-1, with D possibly TRBD1 on 5 matching bases. The CDR3 runs to 12 residues. Germline-derived CDR1 and CDR2 are SGHDT and YYEEEE. V lost 4 bases to trimming and J lost 7 bases, with 11 bases between them. The CDR3 DNA reads TGTGCCAGCAGCATCGGGGGGAGTGAAGCTTTCTTT. Its translation is CASSIGGSEAFF.

The chain joins TRBV10-3 to TRBJ1-1, with 7 bases aligning to TRBD1. The CDR3 length is 15 residues. Trimming removed 2 bases from V and 4 bases from J; junction bases left unmatched: 7. Germline lookup yields CDR1 ENHRY and CDR2 SYGVKD. The CDR3 coding sequence is TGTGCCATCAGTGAGACAACAGGGGCGAGCACTGAAGCTTTCTTT. Its translation is CAISETTGASTEAFF.

CDR3 sequence reads: CASSSGLAGGSYNEQFF. For the CDR3, the DNA is TGTGCCAGCAGCTCCGGACTAGCGGGTGGCTCCTACAATGAGCAGTTCTTC. The chain links TRBV7-3 to TRBJ2-1; 11 bases fit TRBD2. The V gene end was trimmed by 4 bases and the J gene end by 0 bases; junction bases not matched to a gene: 5. Germline CDR1 SGHTA, CDR2 FQGTGA. CDR3 size: 17 residues. Filled out from reference TRBV7-3 and TRBJ2-1, the complete variable domain reads GAGVSQTPSNKVTEKGKYVELRCDPISGHTALYWYRQSLGQGPEFLIYFQGTGAADDSGLPNDRFFAVRPEGSVSTLKIQRTERGDSAVYLCASSSGLAGGSYNEQFFGPGTRLTVL.

The J gene is TRBJ1-5, the V gene TRBV28; D uncertain. The CDR3 runs 12 residues. Per germline, CDR1 MDHEN and CDR2 SYDVKM. The CDR3 DNA sequence: TGTGCGGAGGAGGGCCGCGGTCAGCCCCAGCATTTT. Amino acids: CAEEGRGQPQHF.